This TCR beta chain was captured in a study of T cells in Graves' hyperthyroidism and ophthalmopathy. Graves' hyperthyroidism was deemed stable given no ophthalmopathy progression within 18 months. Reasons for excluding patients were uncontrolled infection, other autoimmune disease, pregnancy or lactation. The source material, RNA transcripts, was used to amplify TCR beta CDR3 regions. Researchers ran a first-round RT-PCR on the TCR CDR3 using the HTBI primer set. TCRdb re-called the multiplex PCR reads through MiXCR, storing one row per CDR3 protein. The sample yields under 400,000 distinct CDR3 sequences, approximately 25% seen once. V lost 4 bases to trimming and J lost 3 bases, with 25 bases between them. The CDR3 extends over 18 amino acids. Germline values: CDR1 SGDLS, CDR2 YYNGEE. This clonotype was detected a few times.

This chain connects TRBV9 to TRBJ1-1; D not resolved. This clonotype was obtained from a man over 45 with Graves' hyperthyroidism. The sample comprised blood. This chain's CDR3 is CASSPLGGGSLSYTEAFF. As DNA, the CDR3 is TGTGCCAGCAGCCCCCTTGGAGGAGGATCTCTGAGTTACACTGAAGCTTTCTTT.